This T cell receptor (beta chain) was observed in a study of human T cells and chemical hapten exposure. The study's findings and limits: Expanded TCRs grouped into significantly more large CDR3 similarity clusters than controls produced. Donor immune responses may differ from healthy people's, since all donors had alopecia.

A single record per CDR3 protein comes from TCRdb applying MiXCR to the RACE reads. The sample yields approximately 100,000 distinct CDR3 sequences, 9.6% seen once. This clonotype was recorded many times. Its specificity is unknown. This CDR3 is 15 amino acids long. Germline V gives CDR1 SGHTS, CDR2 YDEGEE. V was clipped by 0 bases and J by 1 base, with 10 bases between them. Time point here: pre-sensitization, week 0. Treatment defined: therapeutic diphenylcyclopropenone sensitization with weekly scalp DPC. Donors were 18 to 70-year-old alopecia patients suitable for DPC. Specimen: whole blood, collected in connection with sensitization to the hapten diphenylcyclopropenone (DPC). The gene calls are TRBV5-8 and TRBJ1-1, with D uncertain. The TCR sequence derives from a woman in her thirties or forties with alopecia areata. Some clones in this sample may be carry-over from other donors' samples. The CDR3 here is CASSLEGFTNTEAFF. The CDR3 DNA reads TGTGCCAGCAGCTTGGAGGGTTTCACGAACACTGAAGCTTTCTTT. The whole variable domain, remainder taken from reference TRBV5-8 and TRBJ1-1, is EAGVTQSPTHLIKTRGQQATLRCSPISGHTSVYWYQQALGLGLQFLLWYDEGEERNRGNFPPRFSGRQFPNYSSELNVNALELEDSALYLCASSLEGFTNTEAFFGQGTRLTVV.